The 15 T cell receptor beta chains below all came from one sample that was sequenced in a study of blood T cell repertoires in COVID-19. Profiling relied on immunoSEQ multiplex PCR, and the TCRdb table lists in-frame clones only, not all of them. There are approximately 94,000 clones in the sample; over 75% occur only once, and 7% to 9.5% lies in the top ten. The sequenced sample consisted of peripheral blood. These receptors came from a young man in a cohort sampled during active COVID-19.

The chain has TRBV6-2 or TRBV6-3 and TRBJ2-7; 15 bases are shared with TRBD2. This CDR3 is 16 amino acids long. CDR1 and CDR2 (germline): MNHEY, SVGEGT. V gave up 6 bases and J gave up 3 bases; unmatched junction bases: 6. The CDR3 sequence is CASSQTGLAGGYEQYF. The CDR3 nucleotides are TGTGCCAGCAGCCAGACGGGACTAGCGGGGGGCTACGAGCAGTACTTC.

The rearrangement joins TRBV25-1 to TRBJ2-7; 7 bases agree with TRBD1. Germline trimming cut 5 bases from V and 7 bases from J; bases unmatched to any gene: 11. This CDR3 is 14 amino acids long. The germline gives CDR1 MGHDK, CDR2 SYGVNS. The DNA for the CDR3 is TGTGCCAGCAGTTCCCAAGCGACAGGGAGTGAGCAGTACTTC. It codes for CASSSQATGSEQYF.

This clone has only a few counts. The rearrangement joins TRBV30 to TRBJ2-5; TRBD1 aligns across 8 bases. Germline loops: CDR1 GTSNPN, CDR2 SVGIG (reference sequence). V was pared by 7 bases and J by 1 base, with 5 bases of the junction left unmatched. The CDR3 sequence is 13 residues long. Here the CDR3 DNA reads TGTGCCTTGAGACAGGGGACCCAAGAGACCCAGTACTTC. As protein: CALRQGTQETQYF.

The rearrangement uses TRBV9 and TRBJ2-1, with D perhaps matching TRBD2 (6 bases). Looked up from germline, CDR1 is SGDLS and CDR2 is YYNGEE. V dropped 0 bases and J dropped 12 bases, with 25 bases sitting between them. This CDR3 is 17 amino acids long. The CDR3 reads CASSVGGVSSPLEGQFF. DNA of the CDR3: TGTGCCAGCAGCGTAGGGGGTGTGAGTTCCCCCCTGGAGGGGCAGTTCTTC. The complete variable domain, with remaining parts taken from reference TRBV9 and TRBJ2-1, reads DSGVTQTPKHLITATGQRVTLRCSPRSGDLSVYWYQQSLDQGLQFLIQYYNGEERAKGNILERFSAQQFPDLHSELNLSSLELGDSALYFCASSVGGVSSPLEGQFFGPGTRLTVL.

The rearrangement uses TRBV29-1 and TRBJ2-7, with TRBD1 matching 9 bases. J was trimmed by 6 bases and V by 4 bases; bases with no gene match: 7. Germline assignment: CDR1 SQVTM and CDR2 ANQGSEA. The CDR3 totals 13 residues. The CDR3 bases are TGCAGCGTTGGTCCCGGGACAGGGACCGAGCAGTACTTC. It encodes CSVGPGTGTEQYF.

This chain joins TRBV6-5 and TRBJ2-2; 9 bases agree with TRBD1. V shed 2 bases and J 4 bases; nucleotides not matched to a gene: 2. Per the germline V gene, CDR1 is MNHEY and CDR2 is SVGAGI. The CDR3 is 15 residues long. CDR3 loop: CASSYGTGFTGELFF. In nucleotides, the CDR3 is TGTGCCAGCAGTTACGGGACAGGGTTCACCGGGGAGCTGTTTTTT.

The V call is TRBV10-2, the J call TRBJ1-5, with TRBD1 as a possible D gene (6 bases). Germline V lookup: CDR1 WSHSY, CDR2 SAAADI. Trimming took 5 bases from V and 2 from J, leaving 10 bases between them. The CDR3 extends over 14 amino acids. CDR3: CASSPDSGNQPQHF. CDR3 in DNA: TGCGCCAGCAGTCCGGACAGCGGCAATCAGCCCCAGCATTTT.

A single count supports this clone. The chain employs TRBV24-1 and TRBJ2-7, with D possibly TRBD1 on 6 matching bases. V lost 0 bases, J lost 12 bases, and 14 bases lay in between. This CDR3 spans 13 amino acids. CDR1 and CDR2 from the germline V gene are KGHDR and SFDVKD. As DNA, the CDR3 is TGTGCCACCAGTGATTTGTCCTTTACAGGGCTGTACTTC. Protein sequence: CATSDLSFTGLYF.

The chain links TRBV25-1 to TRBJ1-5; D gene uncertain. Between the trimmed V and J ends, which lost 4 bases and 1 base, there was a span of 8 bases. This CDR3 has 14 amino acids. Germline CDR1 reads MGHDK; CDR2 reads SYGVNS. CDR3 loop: CASSAGFSNQPQHF. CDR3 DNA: TGTGCCAGCAGTGCGGGTTTCAGCAATCAGCCCCAGCATTTT.

CDR3 bases: TGTGCCAGCAGCCAAGGACCAGGGGCGGATGAAAAACTGTTTTTT. Amino acids: CASSQGPGADEKLFF. The V gene is TRBV4-2, the J gene TRBJ1-4; tentative D call: TRBD1 (6 bases). The CDR3 spans 15 residues. V was clipped by 1 base and J by 6 bases, with 12 bases between them. Germline CDR1 LGHNA, CDR2 YNFKEQ.

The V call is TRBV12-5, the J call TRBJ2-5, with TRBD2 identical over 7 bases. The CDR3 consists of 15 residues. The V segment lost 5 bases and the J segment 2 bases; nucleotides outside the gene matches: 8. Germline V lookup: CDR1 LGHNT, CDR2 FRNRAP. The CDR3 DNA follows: TGTGCTAGTGGTCCCGGGACTACGCCTCAAGAGACCCAGTACTTC. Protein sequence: CASGPGTTPQETQYF.

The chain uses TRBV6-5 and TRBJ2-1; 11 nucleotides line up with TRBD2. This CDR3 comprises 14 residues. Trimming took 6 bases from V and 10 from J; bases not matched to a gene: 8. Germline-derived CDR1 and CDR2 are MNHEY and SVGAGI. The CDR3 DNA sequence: TGTGCCAGCAGCCAGCTAGCGGGGGGCGACGAGCAGTTCTTC. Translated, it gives CASSQLAGGDEQFF.

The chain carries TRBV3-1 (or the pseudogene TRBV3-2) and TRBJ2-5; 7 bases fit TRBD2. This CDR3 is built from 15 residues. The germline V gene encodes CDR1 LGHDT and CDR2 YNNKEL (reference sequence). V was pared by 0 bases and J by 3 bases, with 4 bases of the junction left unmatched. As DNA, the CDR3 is TGTGCCAGCAGCCAAGATTTGGCGGGGGAAGAGACCCAGTACTTC. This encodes CASSQDLAGEETQYF.

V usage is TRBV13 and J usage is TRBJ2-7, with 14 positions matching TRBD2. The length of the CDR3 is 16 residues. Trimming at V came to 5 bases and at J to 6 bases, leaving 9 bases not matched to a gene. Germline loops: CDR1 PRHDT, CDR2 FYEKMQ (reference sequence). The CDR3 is CASSIRLAGGPLEQYF. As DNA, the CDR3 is TGTGCCAGCAGCATACGACTAGCGGGGGGGCCTCTCGAGCAGTACTTC.

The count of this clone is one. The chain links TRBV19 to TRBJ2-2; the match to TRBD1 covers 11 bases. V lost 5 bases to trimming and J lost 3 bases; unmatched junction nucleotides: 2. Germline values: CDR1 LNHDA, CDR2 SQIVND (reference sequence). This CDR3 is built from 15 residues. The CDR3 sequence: CASSEGQGDTGELFF. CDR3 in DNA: TGTGCCAGTAGTGAGGGACAGGGGGACACCGGGGAGCTGTTTTTT.